The source of this T cell receptor beta chain is a study of T cell repertoires in cytomegalovirus infection. The overall study: Public TCR beta signatures were indicative of both CMV infection and a matching HLA type. Overall study findings and caveats: Public TCR beta family frequency separated CMV-and-HLA carriers, including in an independent cohort. Dominant in the ex vivo response were TCR beta clonotypes restricted by HLA-C and specific for CMV.

TCRdb reanalysed the reads using MiXCR and keeps one entry per CDR3 protein. The table lists tens of thousands of distinct CDR3 sequences, about 4% of them singletons. The table lists this clonotype with many counts. Antigen specificity is unknown. With 3 bases clipped from V and 0 bases from J, the junction kept 8 bases outside the gene matches. Germline CDR1 reads SGHDT; CDR2 reads YYEEEE. This CDR3 region has 16 residues. This receptor was identified in a human donor in good health (CMV status not recorded). Some clones in this sample may be carry-over from other donors' samples. V is TRBV5-6 and J is TRBJ1-2, with 7 bases lining up with TRBD1. The sequencing sample was made of PBMCs. The CDR3 DNA follows: TGTGCCAGCAGCTCCGGGACAGCTCTGTCTAACTATGGCTACACCTTC. It translates to CASSSGTALSNYGYTF.